This T cell receptor beta chain is drawn from a study of blood T cell repertoires in COVID-19. Between the trimmed V and J ends, which lost 4 bases and 1 base, there was a span of 4 bases. Germline CDR1 LNHDA, CDR2 SQIVND (reference sequence). This CDR3 contains 12 residues. Clones were sequenced by immunoSEQ multiplex PCR, and TCRdb holds only the in-frame ones, with some missing. The sample has about 290,000 clones, approximately 80% seen once; the top ten hold around 4.2%. Sequencing used peripheral blood. The chain is built from TRBV19 and TRBJ2-5; D is ambiguous. This TCR was recovered from a woman aged 50 to 60 with active or convalescent COVID-19. In DNA, the CDR3 is TGTGCCAGTAGTACTAGCCAAGAGACCCAGTACTTC. Protein sequence: CASSTSQETQYF.